The entry below describes one TCR beta chain. Its antigen is unknown. Genomic DNA of every subset was divided equally among multiple immunoSEQ plates. Generated by immunoSEQ multiplex PCR, the TCRdb table keeps only in-frame clones and is missing some. The table has millions of clones, around nine tenths seen once. In the CD4+ fraction, cells were divided into CD45RA+ naive and CD45RA-negative memory subsets. Germline lookup yields CDR1 SGHNT and CDR2 YYREEE (reference sequence). The V end was cut by 4 bases, the J end by 3 bases, with 14 bases between. The CDR3 length is 14 residues. The sample is drawn from a study of shared clonotypes between healthy human individuals. Overall study findings and caveats: Shared across a handful of donors were around 5% of the naive CD4 clonotypes. Specimens sampled were limited to blood, with tissue repertoires likely differing.

The V call is TRBV5-4, the J call TRBJ2-7; possibly TRBD2 for D (5 bases). The sample consisted of naive CD4+ T cells sorted from blood. Subset reported: CD45RA+ positively selected. This TCR was recovered from a man aged 18 to 30 in good health. CDR3 bases: TGTGCCAGCAGCCGGGCGGGCGGAGACTACGAGCAGTACTTC. Encoded protein: CASSRAGGDYEQYF.